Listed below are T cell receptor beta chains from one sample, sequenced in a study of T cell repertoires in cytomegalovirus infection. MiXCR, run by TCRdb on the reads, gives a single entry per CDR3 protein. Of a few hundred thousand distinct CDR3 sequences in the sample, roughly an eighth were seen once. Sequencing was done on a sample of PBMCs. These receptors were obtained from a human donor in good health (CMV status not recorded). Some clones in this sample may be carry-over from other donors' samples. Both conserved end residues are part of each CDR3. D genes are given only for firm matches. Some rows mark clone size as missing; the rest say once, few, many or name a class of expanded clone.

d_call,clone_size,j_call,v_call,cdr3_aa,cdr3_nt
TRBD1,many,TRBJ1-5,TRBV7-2,CASSSGGGNQPQHF,TGTGCCAGCAGTTCAGGGGGCGGGAATCAGCCCCAGCATTTT
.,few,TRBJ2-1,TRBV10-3,CAISGTAPAYNEQFF,TGTGCCATCAGTGGGACCGCTCCGGCCTACAATGAGCAGTTCTTC
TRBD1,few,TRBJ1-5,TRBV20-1,CSARDAGQGRSNQPQHF,TGCAGTGCTAGAGACGCTGGACAGGGCAGGAGCAATCAGCCCCAGCATTTT
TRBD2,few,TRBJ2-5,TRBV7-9,CASSTSLLAGSKETQYF,TGTGCCAGCAGCACCTCCTTACTAGCGGGTTCTAAAGAGACCCAGTACTTC
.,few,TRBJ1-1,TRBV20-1,CSARGTVGEAFF,TGCAGTGCTAGGGGAACAGTAGGTGAAGCTTTCTTT
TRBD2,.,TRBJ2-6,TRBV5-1,CASSYGEGFFSGANVLTF,TGCGCCAGCAGCTACGGGGAGGGGTTTTTCTCTGGGGCCAACGTCCTGACTTTC
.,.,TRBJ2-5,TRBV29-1,CSVEDPRQGNQETQYF,TGCAGCGTTGAAGATCCTCGGCAGGGGAACCAAGAGACCCAGTACTTC
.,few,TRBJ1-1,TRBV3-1,CASSQRQWNTEAFF,TGTGCCAGCAGCCAACGACAGTGGAACACTGAAGCTTTCTTT
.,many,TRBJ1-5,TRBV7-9,CASSSTGASQPQHF,TGTGCCAGCAGCTCCACGGGGGCTAGTCAGCCCCAGCATTTT
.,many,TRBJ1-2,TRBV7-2,CASRSTGLNYGYTF,TGTGCCAGCAGAAGTACAGGGCTTAACTATGGCTACACCTTC
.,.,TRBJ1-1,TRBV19,CASSTRWADEAFF,TGTGCCAGTAGTACCCGATGGGCAGATGAAGCTTTCTTT